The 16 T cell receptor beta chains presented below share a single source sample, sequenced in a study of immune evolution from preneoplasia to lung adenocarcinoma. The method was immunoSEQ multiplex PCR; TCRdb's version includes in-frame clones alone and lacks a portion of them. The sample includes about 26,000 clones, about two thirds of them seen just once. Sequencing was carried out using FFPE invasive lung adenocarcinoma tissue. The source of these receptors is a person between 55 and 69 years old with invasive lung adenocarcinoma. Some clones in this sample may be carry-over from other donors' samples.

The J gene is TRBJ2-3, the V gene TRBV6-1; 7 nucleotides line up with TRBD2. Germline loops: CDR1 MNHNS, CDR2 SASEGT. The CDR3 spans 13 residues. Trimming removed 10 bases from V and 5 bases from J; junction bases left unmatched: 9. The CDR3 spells CATLGREGDTQYF. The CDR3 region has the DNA TGTGCCACTTTAGGCAGGGAGGGAGATACGCAGTATTTT.

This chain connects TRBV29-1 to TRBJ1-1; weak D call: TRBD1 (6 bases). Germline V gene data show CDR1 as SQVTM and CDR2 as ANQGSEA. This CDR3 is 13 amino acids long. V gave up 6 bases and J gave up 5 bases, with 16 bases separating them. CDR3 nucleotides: TGCAGCGTGAATAGGGGGATGGGAACTGAAGCTTTCTTT. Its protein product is CSVNRGMGTEAFF.

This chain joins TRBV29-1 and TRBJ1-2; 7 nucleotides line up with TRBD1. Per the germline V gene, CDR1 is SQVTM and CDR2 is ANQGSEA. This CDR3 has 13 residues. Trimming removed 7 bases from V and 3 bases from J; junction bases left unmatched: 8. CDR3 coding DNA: TGCAGCGCGAAAGGGACAGCCTACTATGGCTACACCTTC. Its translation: CSAKGTAYYGYTF.

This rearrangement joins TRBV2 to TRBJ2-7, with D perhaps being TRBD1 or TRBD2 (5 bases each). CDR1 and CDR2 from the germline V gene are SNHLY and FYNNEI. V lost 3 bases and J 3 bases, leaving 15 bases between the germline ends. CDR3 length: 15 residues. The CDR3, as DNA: TGTGCCAGCAGTGATCGGCAGGGAGTCCACTACGAGCAGTACTTC. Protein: CASSDRQGVHYEQYF. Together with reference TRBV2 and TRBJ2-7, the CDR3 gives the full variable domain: EPEVTQTPSHQVTQMGQEVILRCVPISNHLYFYWYRQILGQKVEFLVSFYNNEISEKSEIFDDQFSVERPDGSNFTLKIRSTKLEDSAMYFCASSDRQGVHYEQYFGPGTRLTVT.

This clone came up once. The CDR3 DNA is TGTGCCACCAGCAGAGACGGGAGGAGCACAGATACGCAGTATTTT. Protein product: CATSRDGRSTDTQYF. The V and J genes are TRBV15 and TRBJ2-3; TRBD2 aligns across 7 bases. Germline CDR1 and CDR2: LNHNV and YYDKDF (reference sequence). J gave up 0 bases and V 0 bases, and 0 bases lay outside the gene matches. This CDR3 region has 15 residues. Complete variable domain (other parts from reference TRBV15 and TRBJ2-3): DAMVIQNPRYQVTQFGKPVTLSCSQTLNHNVMYWYQQKSSQAPKLLFHYYDKDFNNEADTPDNFQSRRPNTSFCFLDIRSPGLGDTAMYLCATSRDGRSTDTQYFGPGTRLTVL.

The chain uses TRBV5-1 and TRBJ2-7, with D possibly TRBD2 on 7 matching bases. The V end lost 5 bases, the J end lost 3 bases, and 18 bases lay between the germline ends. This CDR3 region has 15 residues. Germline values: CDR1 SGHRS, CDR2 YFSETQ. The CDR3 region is CASSGDTGGIYEQYF. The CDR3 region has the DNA TGCGCCAGCAGTGGGGACACCGGGGGGATCTACGAGCAGTACTTC.

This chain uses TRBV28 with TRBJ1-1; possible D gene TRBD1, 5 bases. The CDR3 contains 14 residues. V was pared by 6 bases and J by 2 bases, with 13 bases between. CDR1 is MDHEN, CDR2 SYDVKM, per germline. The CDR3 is CASRAGNRNTEAFF. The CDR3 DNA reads TGTGCCAGCAGGGCAGGGAACCGAAACACTGAAGCTTTCTTT.

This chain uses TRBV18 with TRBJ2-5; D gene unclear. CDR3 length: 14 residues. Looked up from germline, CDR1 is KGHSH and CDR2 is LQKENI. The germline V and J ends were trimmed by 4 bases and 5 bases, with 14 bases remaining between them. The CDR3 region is CASSHPYTRETQYF. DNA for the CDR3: TGTGCCAGCTCACACCCTTACACGCGGGAGACCCAGTACTTC.

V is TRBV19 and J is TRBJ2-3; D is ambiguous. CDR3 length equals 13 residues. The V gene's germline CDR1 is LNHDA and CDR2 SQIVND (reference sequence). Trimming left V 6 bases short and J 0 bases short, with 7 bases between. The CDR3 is CASSFPSTDTQYF. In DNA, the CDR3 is TGTGCCAGTAGCTTTCCTAGCACAGATACGCAGTATTTT. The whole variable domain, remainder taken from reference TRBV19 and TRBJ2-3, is DGGITQSPKYLFRKEGQNVTLSCEQNLNHDAMYWYRQDPGQGLRLIYYSQIVNDFQKGDIAEGYSVSREKKESFPLTVTSAQKNPTAFYLCASSFPSTDTQYFGPGTRLTVL.

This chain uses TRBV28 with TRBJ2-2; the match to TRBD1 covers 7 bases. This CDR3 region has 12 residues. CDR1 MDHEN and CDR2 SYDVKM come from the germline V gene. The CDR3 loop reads CATGQTTGELFF. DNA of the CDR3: TGTGCGACGGGACAGACCACCGGGGAGCTGTTTTTT.

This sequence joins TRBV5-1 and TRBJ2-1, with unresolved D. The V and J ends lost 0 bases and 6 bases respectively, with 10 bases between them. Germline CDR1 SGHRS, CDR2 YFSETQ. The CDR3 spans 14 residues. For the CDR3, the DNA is TGCGCCAGCAGCTTGGGAGGTGGTAGCAATGAGCAGTTCTTC. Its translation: CASSLGGGSNEQFF.

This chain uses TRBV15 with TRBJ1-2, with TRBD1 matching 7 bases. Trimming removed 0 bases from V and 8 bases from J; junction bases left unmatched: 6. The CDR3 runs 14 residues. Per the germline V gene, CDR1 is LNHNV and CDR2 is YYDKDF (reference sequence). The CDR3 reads CATSRDQTGFGYTF. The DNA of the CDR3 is TGTGCCACCAGCAGAGATCAGACAGGGTTCGGCTACACCTTC.

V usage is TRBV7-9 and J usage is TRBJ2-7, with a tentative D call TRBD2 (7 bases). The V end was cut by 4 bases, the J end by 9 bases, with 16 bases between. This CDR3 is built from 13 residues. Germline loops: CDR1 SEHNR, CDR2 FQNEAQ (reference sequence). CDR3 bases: TGTGCCAGCAGCTCTCAAGGGGGGGCCGGGCAGTACTTC. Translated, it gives CASSSQGGAGQYF.

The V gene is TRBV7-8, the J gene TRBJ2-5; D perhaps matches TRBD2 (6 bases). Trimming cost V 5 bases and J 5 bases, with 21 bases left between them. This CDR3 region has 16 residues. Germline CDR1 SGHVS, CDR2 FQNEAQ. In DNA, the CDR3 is TGTGCCAGCAGCCCAAATTTAGGCGGGGCGATGGAGACCCAGTACTTC. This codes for CASSPNLGGAMETQYF.

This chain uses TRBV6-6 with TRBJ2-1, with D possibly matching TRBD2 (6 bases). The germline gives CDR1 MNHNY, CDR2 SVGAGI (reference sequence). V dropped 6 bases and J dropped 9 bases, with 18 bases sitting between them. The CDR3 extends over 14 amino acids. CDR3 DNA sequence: TGTGCCAGCAGCCACAGCCCGGGGGTTAGTGAGCAGTTCTTC. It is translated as CASSHSPGVSEQFF.

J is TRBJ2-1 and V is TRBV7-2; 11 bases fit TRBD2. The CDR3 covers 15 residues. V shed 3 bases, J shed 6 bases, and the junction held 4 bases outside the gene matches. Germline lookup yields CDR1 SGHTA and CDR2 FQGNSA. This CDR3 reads CASSLRLAGGNEQFF. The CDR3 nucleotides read TGTGCCAGCAGCTTGCGGCTAGCGGGAGGCAATGAGCAGTTCTTC.